The rows below give T cell receptor beta chains drawn from one sample of a study of T-cell reconstitution after alpha-beta-depleted transplantation in children. TCRdb used MiXCR to reprocess the PCR reads, holding one entry per CDR3 protein. The table shows 450,000 to 600,000 distinct CDR3 sequences, with 10% to 15% occurring only once. Sequenced material: PBMCs, mostly from graft donor cells, taken 360 days after TCRalphabeta/CD19-depleted stem cell transplant. All receptors come from a male patient between 10 and 17 years old who had a stem cell transplant for acute myeloid leukemia, so the T cells may come from the graft donor. Each CDR3 is given without its conserved first and last residue.

j_call	v_call	cdr3_aa
TRBJ1-1	TRBV5-1	ASRPDTIPTEAF
TRBJ2-7	TRBV20-1	SAFGLAVEYEQY
TRBJ2-7	TRBV6-2/TRBV6-3	ASTNSLWAKGI
TRBJ2-1	TRBV12-3/TRBV12-4	ASRGGQVYNEQF
TRBJ2-1	TRBV20-1	SARVLGTGANEQF
TRBJ2-3	TRBV2	ARPNDTQY
TRBJ1-1	TRBV9	ASSGSRGYTEAF
TRBJ1-5	TRBV29-1	SAGTGRNQPQH
TRBJ2-7	TRBV10-3	ASIGGEGPYEQY
TRBJ1-2	TRBV6-2/TRBV6-3	ASSSAPQGNYGYT
TRBJ2-1	TRBV6-5	ASSYWSSGTGEQF
TRBJ2-5	TRBV12-3/TRBV12-4	ASSLDRALQETQY
TRBJ2-1	TRBV20-1	SASGTSGRGHEQF
TRBJ2-7	TRBV11-2	ASSFRLEDLTYEQY
TRBJ2-3	TRBV7-8	ASSRLRATLDTQY
TRBJ2-2	TRBV9	ASSVAPGSGGELF
TRBJ1-1	TRBV7-3	ASGLTGAPTEAF
TRBJ2-7	TRBV6-1	ASSLLSSGRSYEQY
TRBJ2-3	TRBV3-1	ACSQDRPGTSGRRTDTQY
TRBJ2-1	TRBV20-1	SASRRGHISEQF
TRBJ2-3	TRBV6-4	ASSDTASGWDTQY
TRBJ2-3	TRBV4-3	ASSHGTSVADTQY
TRBJ2-1	TRBV30	AWSGLRGVPNNEQF
TRBJ1-1	TRBV5-1	ASSLDSWTDTEAF
TRBJ2-2	TRBV7-9	ASSFTKNTGELF
TRBJ2-1	TRBV3-1	ASSQDFPDLAGEEGDEQF
TRBJ2-7	TRBV20-1	SARDYQQYEQY
TRBJ2-1	TRBV9	ASSVGGSHEQF
TRBJ2-7	TRBV4-2	ASSQDDPGAFTYEQY
TRBJ2-7	TRBV7-3	ASSPGRLASYEQY
TRBJ2-1	TRBV20-1	SAVAFDEQF
TRBJ2-3	TRBV12-3/TRBV12-4	ASSPTEPRRDTDTQY
TRBJ1-1	TRBV30	AWMRDTEAF
TRBJ2-1	TRBV24-1	ATSDRSGRAGDEQF
TRBJ2-2	TRBV29-1	SVGDSYTGELF
TRBJ2-1	TRBV7-2	ASSRGWNEQF
TRBJ2-7	TRBV6-2/TRBV6-3	ASSYRRQAAYEQY